This record covers a single T cell receptor beta chain. The sample belongs to a study of human T cells and chemical hapten exposure. TCRdb fed the RACE reads into MiXCR, producing one record per CDR3 protein. The sample shows around 120,000 distinct CDR3 sequences, about an eighth of them seen only once. Time point indicated: patch test 1, 2 weeks after DPC sensitization. This sample's treatment: therapeutic diphenylcyclopropenone sensitization with weekly scalp DPC. Germline lookup yields CDR1 SGDLS and CDR2 YYNGEE. This CDR3 region has 16 residues. V shed 5 bases, J shed 8 bases, and the junction held 15 bases outside the gene matches.

Sequencing used whole blood, obtained in connection with sensitization to the hapten diphenylcyclopropenone (DPC). The chain employs TRBV9 and TRBJ1-4; 7 bases are a match to TRBD1. The source of this sequence is a man aged 18 to 35 with alopecia areata. Some clones in this sample may be carry-over from other donors' samples. This CDR3 reads CASSFSGGAGEEKLFF. The CDR3 DNA reads TGTGCCAGCAGTTTCTCAGGGGGAGCGGGAGAGGAAAAACTGTTTTTT.